This T cell receptor beta chain was sequenced during a study of sequential checkpoint blockade in melanoma (dated by TCRdb to between 2019 and 2020). The study in broad terms: In a 1:1 randomization, patients received either first-line nivolumab then ipilimumab (arm A) or ipilimumab then nivolumab (arm B). Maintenance nivolumab came after each of the two trial sequences. DNA from about a hundred pretreatment melanoma tumor samples underwent TCRbeta immunosequencing. For more than 20 patients, matched tumor biopsies were obtained before treatment and at week 13, following single-agent nivolumab (arm A) or ipilimumab (arm B). In about 83% of the matched pre- and post-treatment tumor biopsy pairs, both biopsies came from the same lesion.

Broad study findings and their caveats: Larger, independent patient cohorts are needed to validate the response-prediction model that combines TCR metrics and mutation burden. Tumor T-cell fraction and clonality were found to correlate with PD-L1 staining and CD8+ T-cell counts but not with mutational load. Among patients in the nivolumab-first arm (arm A), tumor TIL clonality before treatment was associated with response (P = .04). Within-arm analyses of tumor T-cell fraction were limited by small sample sizes and reduced statistical power. Patients with increases in tumor T-cell fraction and clonality by week 13 were approximately 30 times more likely to achieve clinical benefit.

This clone was counted ten times or more. Its antigen specificity is not known. It has no much larger one-base neighbor in the sample; base qualities were not kept. Per the publication, the treatment or condition label means: randomized to nivolumab then ipilimumab (arm A) or the reverse (arm B). No trial patient had received prior DNA-damaging chemotherapy. Samples were obtained from patients with melanoma enrolled in CheckMate 064, a randomized, open-label phase II trial of sequential checkpoint blockade. Genomic DNA from formalin-fixed paraffin-embedded (FFPE) tissue samples served as the input for tumor TCR sequencing. The immunoSEQ Assay was used to immunosequence TCRbeta CDR3 regions from genomic DNA. Before high-throughput sequencing, the genomic DNA was amplified using bias-controlled multiplex PCR. Per the original workflow: To quantify the absolute abundance of each unique TCRbeta CDR3 region, the sequences were collapsed and filtered. Clonality, defined as 1 minus Pielou's evenness, was calculated using only productive rearrangements. Tumor T-cell fraction was calculated by normalizing TCRbeta template counts to usable DNA, which was estimated from several housekeeping genes. A previously published method was used to identify clones whose frequencies were significantly greater in on-treatment samples than in baseline samples. Not all clones reach the TCRdb copy of this immuneACCESS table, which keeps in-frame sequences only. Checked studies attribute under half of the gap to unresolved V genes and leave the rest unexplained. That table is the source of V, J and clone size, and D and trimming were worked out from the DNA. The sample yields fewer than 4,500 clones; more than 15% were counted once. Together, the top ten hold about 20% of the sample.

Via the germline V gene, CDR1 is SGHNT and CDR2 YENEEA. The CDR3 numbers 14 residues from cysteine through phenylalanine. Only CDR3 DNA remains: 42 bases, in frame from the first base. Ends trimmed: V by 5 bases, J by 5 bases; bases unmatched to a gene: 8. The TCR sequence derives from a human donor with melanoma. The rearranged segments are TRBV11-3 and TRBJ1-2, with 7 bases matching TRBD1. The specimen comprised tumor tissue (inferred from file names), sampled from a patient given nivolumab and ipilimumab in sequence. In nucleotides, the sequence is TGTGCCAGCAGCCTGCCCGGGACAGAGTATGGCTACACCTTC. Translated, this gives CASSLPGTEYGYTF. Beyond the CDR3, the reference TRBV11-3 and TRBJ1-2 genes provide the residues; the full variable domain reads: EAGVVQSPRYKIIEKKQPVAFWCNPISGHNTLYWYLQNLGQGPELLIRYENEEAVDDSQLPKDRFSAERLKGVDSTLKIQPAELGDSAVYLCASSLPGTEYGYTFGSGTRLTVV.